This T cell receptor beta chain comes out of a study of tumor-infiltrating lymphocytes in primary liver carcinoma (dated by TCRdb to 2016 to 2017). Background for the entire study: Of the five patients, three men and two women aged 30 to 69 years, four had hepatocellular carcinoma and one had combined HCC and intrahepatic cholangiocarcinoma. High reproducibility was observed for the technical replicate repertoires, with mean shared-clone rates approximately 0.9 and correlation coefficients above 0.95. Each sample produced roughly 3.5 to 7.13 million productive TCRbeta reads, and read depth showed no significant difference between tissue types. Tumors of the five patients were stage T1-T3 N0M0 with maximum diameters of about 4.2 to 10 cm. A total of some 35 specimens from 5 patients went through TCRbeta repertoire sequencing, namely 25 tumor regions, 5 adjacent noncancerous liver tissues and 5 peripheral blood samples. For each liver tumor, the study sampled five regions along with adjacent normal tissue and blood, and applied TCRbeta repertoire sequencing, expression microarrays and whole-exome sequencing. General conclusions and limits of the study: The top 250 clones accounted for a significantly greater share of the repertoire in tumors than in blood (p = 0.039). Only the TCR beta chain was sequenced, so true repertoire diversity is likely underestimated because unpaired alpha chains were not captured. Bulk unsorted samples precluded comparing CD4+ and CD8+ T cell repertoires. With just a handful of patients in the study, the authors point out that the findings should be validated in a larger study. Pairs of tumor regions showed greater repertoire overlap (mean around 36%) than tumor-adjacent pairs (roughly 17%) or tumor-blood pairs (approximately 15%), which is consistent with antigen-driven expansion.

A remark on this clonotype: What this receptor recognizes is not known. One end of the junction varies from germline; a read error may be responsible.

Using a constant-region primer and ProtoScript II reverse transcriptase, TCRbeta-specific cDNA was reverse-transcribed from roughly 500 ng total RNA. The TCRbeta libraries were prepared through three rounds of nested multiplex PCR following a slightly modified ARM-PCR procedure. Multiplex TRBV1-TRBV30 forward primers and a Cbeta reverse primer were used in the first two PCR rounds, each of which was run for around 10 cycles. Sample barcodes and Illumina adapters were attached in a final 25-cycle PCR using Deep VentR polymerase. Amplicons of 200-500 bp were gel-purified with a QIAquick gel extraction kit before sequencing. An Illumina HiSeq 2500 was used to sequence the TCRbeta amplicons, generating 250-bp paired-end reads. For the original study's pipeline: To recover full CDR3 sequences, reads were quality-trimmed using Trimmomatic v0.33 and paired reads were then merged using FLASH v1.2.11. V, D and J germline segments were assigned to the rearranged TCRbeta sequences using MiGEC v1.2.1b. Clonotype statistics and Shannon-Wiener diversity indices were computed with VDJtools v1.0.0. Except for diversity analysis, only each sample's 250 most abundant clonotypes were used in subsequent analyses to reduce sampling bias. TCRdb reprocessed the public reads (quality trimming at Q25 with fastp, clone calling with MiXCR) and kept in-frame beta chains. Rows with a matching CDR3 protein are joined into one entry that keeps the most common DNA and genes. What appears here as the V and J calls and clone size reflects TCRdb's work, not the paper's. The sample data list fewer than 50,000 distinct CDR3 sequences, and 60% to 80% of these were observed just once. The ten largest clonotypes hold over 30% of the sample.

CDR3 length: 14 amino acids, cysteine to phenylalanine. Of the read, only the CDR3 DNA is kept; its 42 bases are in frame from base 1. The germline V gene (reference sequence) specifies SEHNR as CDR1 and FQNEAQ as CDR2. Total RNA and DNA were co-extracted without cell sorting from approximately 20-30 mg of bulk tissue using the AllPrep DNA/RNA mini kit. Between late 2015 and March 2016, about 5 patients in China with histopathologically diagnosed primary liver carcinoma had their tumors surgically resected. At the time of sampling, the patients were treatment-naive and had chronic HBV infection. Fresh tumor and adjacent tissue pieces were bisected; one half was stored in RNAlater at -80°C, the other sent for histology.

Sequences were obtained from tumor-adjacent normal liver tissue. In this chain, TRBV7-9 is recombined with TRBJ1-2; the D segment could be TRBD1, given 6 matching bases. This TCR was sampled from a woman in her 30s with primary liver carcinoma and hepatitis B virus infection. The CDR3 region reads CASSLQGSVKGYTF. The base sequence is TGTGCCAGCAGCCTTCAGGGGTCGGTCAAGGGCTACACTTTC.